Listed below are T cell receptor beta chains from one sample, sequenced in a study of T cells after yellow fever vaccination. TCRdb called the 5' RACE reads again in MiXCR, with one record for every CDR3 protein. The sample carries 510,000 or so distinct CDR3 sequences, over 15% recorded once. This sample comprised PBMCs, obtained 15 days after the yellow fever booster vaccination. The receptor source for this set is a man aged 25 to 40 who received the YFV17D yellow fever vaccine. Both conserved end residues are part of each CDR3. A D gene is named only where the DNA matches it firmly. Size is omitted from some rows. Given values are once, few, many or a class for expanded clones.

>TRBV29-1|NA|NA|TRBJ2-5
TGCAGCGTTGAAGTTGGCGCCCAAGAGACCCAGTACTTC
CSVEVGAQETQYF
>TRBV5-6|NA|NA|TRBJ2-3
NA
CASILGEQDTQYF
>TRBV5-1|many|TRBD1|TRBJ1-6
TGCGCCAGCAGATCGGGACAGGGGCTGACACCCCTCCACTTT
CASRSGQGLTPLHF
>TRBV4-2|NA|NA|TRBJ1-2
TGTGCCAGCGGCCCCGGGGGGGCGGGCGGCTACACCTTC
CASGPGGAGGYTF
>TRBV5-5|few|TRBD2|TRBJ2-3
TGTGCCAGCAGCTTGCCCGTAGCGGGTTACACAGATACGCAGTATTTT
CASSLPVAGYTDTQYF
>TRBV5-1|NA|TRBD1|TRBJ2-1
TGCGCCAGCAGCCCCGGGACAGCACTTAGCAATGAGCAGTTCTTC
CASSPGTALSNEQFF
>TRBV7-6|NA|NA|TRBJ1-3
TGTGCCAGCAGTTCACAGGTTGCTGGAAACACCATATATTTT
CASSSQVAGNTIYF
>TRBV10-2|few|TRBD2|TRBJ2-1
TGCGCCAGCAGTGAACTAGCGGGAGTGGTTGAGCAGTTCTTC
CASSELAGVVEQFF
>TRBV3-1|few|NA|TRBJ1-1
TGTGCCAGCAGCCCAGGCGGGGTTTCGACTGAAGCTTTCTTT
CASSPGGVSTEAFF
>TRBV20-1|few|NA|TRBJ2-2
TGCAGTGCTGCCGTAACCGGGGAGCTGTTTTTT
CSAAVTGELFF
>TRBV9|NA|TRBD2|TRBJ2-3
TGTGCCAGCAGCGCTCCGCCGATAGCGGGAGGGCCCGGGTATACGCAGTATTTT
CASSAPPIAGGPGYTQYF
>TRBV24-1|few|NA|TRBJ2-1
TGTGCCACCAGTGATTTGCAAGGGGGAGGCAATGAGCAGTTCTTC
CATSDLQGGGNEQFF
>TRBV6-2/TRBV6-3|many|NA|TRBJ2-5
TGTGCCAGCAGTCAAAGGGAGACCCAGTACTTC
CASSQRETQYF
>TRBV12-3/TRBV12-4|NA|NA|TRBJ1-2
TGTGCCAGCACCCCTCAGTCGGGGGCGGGAGGCTACACCTTC
CASTPQSGAGGYTF
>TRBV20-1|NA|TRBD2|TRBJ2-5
TGCAGTGCTAGAGCGGTCGGCGGGGGTATCCAAGAGACCCAGTACTTC
CSARAVGGGIQETQYF
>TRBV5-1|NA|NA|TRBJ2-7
TGCGCCAGCAGCTCAGAAGGGCGGGAGCAGTACTTC
CASSSEGREQYF
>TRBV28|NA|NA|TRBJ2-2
TGTGCCAGCGGCGGGACTCTCGACACCGGGGAGCTGTTTTTT
CASGGTLDTGELFF
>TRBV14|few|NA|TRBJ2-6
TGTGCCAGCAGCCAAGATCGTAGGTTTGGGGCCAACGTCCTGACTTTC
CASSQDRRFGANVLTF